The 30 T cell receptor beta chains below all came from one sample that was sequenced in a study of human T cells and chemical hapten exposure (dated by TCRdb to 2020 to 2022). In light of the paper, this sample's time point label describes: pre-sensitization, week 0. According to the study, the label for this sample's treatment or condition signals: therapeutic diphenylcyclopropenone sensitization with weekly scalp DPC. Libraries were prepared through RACE. This sample was sequenced with a NextSeq 500. TCRdb reworked the public reads: Q25 trimming with fastp, MiXCR clone assembly, productive beta chains retained. Here each entry gathers all rows of one CDR3 protein and keeps the most common genes and DNA. Within this sample are roughly 380,000 distinct CDR3 sequences, with 5% to 6.5% of them counted one time only. Together, the top ten hold 2.5% to 3% of the sample. Material: whole blood, obtained in connection with sensitization to the hapten diphenylcyclopropenone (DPC). The receptors come from a woman in her fifties or sixties with alopecia areata. Some clones in this sample may be carry-over from other donors' samples.

This clonotype was counted at least ten times. The gene calls are TRBV28 and TRBJ2-7; the D gene is possibly TRBD2 (7 bases). Trimming took off 5 bases at V and 13 bases at J, with 18 bases between the two ends. CDR1 MDHEN and CDR2 SYDVKM come from the germline V gene. The CDR3 has 12 residues. DNA of the CDR3: TGTGCCAGCAGTGGGGGGGGCACTATCCCCTACTTC. Translated, it gives CASSGGGTIPYF.

The rearrangement links TRBV18 to TRBJ2-1; maybe TRBD1 (5 bases). The CDR3 sequence is 15 residues long. Germline-derived CDR1 and CDR2 are KGHSH and LQKENI. V was cut by 2 bases and J by 1 base, with 9 bases left in between. This CDR3 reads CASSPNRQSYNEQFF. In DNA, the CDR3 is TGTGCCAGCTCACCAAATCGACAGTCCTACAATGAGCAGTTCTTC. Complete variable domain (other parts from reference TRBV18 and TRBJ2-1): NAGVMQNPRHLVRRRGQEARLRCSPMKGHSHVYWYRQLPEEGLKFMVYLQKENIIDESGMPKERFSAEFPKEGPSILRIQQVVRGDSAAYFCASSPNRQSYNEQFFGPGTRLTVL.

This clonotype was seen more than once but under ten times. The chain couples TRBV30 to TRBJ1-3, with a weak D call TRBD1 (5 bases). The CDR3 loop spans 14 amino acids. V was trimmed by 4 bases and J by 0 bases, leaving 10 bases between them. In germline, CDR1 is GTSNPN, CDR2 SVGIG (reference sequence). The DNA for the CDR3 is TGTGCCTGGAACCAGGGAATCTCTGGAAACACCATATATTTT. This gives the protein CAWNQGISGNTIYF.

This clonotype was seen repeatedly, ten times or more. The chain couples TRBV7-9 to TRBJ1-1, with D possibly matching TRBD1 (6 bases). The CDR3 extends over 14 amino acids. The V gene lost 1 base and the J gene lost 7 bases, with 13 bases spanning the gap. From germline, CDR1 is SEHNR and CDR2 FQNEAQ (reference sequence). The CDR3 reads CASSLDWGRNEAFF. CDR3 nucleotides: TGTGCCAGCAGCTTAGACTGGGGGCGGAATGAAGCTTTCTTT.

In this sample, this clonotype turned up many times. The V gene is TRBV27, the J gene TRBJ2-7; maybe TRBD1 (5 bases). CDR1 is MNHEY and CDR2 is SMNVEV in the germline V gene (reference sequence). The CDR3 totals 14 residues. Trimming took 7 bases from V and 4 from J, leaving 17 bases between them. Written as DNA, the CDR3 is TGTGCCAGCACCTCGAAGGGGCCGGTATACGAGCAGTACTTC. This gives the protein CASTSKGPVYEQYF.

This clonotype appeared a few times. This CDR3 is CASSLGQLSYNEQFF. CDR3 nucleotide sequence: TGTGCCAGCAGTTTGGGGCAGCTCTCCTACAATGAGCAGTTCTTC. The chain is built from TRBV12-3 or TRBV12-4 and TRBJ2-1; D may be TRBD1 (5 bases). The CDR3 loop spans 15 amino acids. The V end was cut by 3 bases, the J end by 0 bases, with 9 bases between.

This clonotype occurred a few times. V gene TRBV12-3 or TRBV12-4 combines with J gene TRBJ2-1; TRBD1 or TRBD2 may be the D gene (5 bases each). The CDR3 has 15 residues. Trimming cost V 3 bases and J 7 bases, with 16 bases left between them. CDR3 nucleotides: TGTGCCAGCAGTTTTAGGGACGGCAGGTTAAATGAGCAGTTCTTC. It translates to CASSFRDGRLNEQFF.

This clonotype was detected a few times. This chain uses TRBV30 with TRBJ2-7; 12 positions agree with TRBD2. Trimming removed 5 bases from V and 4 bases from J; junction bases left unmatched: 6. The germline V gene has CDR1 GTSNPN and CDR2 SVGIG (reference sequence). The CDR3 length is 14 residues. Here the CDR3 DNA reads TGTGCCTGGGAGACTAGCGGGAGTATATACGAGCAGTACTTC. Translating gives CAWETSGSIYEQYF.

The chain joins TRBV9 to TRBJ1-6; no reliable D call. V was shortened by 3 bases and J by 0 bases, with 7 bases between the two germline ends. The CDR3 consists of 15 residues. Germline values: CDR1 SGDLS, CDR2 YYNGEE. The CDR3 sequence: CASSEASSYNSPLHF. The CDR3 coding sequence is TGTGCCAGCAGCGAGGCGAGCTCCTATAATTCACCCCTCCACTTT.

The chain links TRBV20-1 to TRBJ1-1; no firm D call. In germline, CDR1 is DFQATT, CDR2 SNEGSKA (reference sequence). This CDR3 comprises 13 residues. Trimming removed 6 bases from V and 2 bases from J, with 13 bases in between. CDR3 region: CSAPGPSNTEAFF. The CDR3 bases are TGCAGTGCCCCCGGGCCAAGTAACACTGAAGCTTTCTTT.

This clonotype has only a few counts. This rearrangement joins TRBV4-3 to TRBJ2-7; D possibly corresponds to TRBD2 (6 bases). The germline gives CDR1 LGHNA, CDR2 YSLEER. The CDR3 covers 14 residues. Trimming shortened V by 4 bases and J by 4 bases, and 14 bases separated the two germline ends. The CDR3 loop is CASSPGREWYEQYF. In nucleotides, the CDR3 is TGCGCCAGCAGCCCAGGCCGGGAGTGGTACGAGCAGTACTTC.

This clonotype was recorded a few times. The chain recombines TRBV9 with TRBJ1-1; D is possibly TRBD1 (6 bases). The V gene's germline CDR1 is SGDLS and CDR2 YYNGEE. V lost 2 bases, J lost 4 bases, and 15 bases lay in between. This CDR3 is 15 amino acids long. The CDR3 DNA reads as TGTGCCAGCAGCGTTTACAGGGCGAATCCCACTGAAGCTTTCTTT. Protein product: CASSVYRANPTEAFF.

Ten or more counts support this clonotype. This rearrangement joins TRBV7-9 to TRBJ2-5; TRBD2 might be the D (5 bases). The CDR3 sequence is 15 residues long. From germline, CDR1 is SEHNR and CDR2 FQNEAQ (reference sequence). With 3 bases removed from V and 2 bases from J, the gap between germline ends came to 13 bases. The CDR3 loop is CASSLVWGDQETQYF. The CDR3 nucleotides read TGTGCCAGCAGCTTGGTTTGGGGAGATCAAGAGACCCAGTACTTC.

The table lists this clonotype with many counts. The genes are TRBV4-3 and TRBJ2-1; the D is unclear. The CDR3 consists of 13 residues. Germline CDR1 is LGHNA and CDR2 is YSLEER. Between the trimmed V and J ends, which lost 1 base and 5 bases, there was a span of 6 bases. Here the CDR3 DNA reads TGCGCCAGCAGCCAAGTGTTGGACAATGAGCAGTTCTTC. This codes for CASSQVLDNEQFF.

This clonotype was counted ten times or more. The rearrangement uses TRBV7-2 and TRBJ2-1, with 8 bases fitting TRBD2. Germline V gives CDR1 SGHTA, CDR2 FQGNSA. The V and J ends lost 2 bases and 9 bases, in that order; junction bases with no gene match: 6. The CDR3 sequence is 14 residues long. CDR3 nucleotides: TGTGCCAGCAGCTTAACCGGGGGGGCCGGTGAGCAGTTCTTC. Amino acid sequence: CASSLTGGAGEQFF.

V is TRBV9 and J is TRBJ2-1, with D tentatively TRBD2 (7 bases). Germline-derived CDR1 and CDR2 are SGDLS and YYNGEE. The CDR3 length is 14 residues. Trimming shortened V by 4 bases and J by 7 bases, and 15 bases separated the two germline ends. CDR3 residues: CASSLSAGANEQFF. The CDR3 DNA reads as TGTGCCAGCAGCCTTTCGGCGGGGGCAAATGAGCAGTTCTTC. Drawing the rest from reference TRBV9 and TRBJ2-1, the complete variable domain is DSGVTQTPKHLITATGQRVTLRCSPRSGDLSVYWYQQSLDQGLQFLIQYYNGEERAKGNILERFSAQQFPDLHSELNLSSLELGDSALYFCASSLSAGANEQFFGPGTRLTVL.

In this sample, this clonotype turned up many times. The rearrangement links TRBV6-1 to TRBJ2-1, with 11 nucleotides matching TRBD2. Germline values: CDR1 MNHNS, CDR2 SASEGT. After removal of 2 bases from V and 2 bases from J, the junction contained 2 bases not matched to a gene. The CDR3 spans 16 residues. The CDR3: CASSELLAGAYNEQFF. In DNA, the CDR3 is TGTGCCAGCAGTGAACTACTAGCGGGGGCCTACAATGAGCAGTTCTTC.

This clonotype has a count of ten or more. The CDR3 coding sequence is TGTGCCAGCAGCCTACAGGGATCCCCCTACAATGAGCAGTTCTTC. Translation gives CASSLQGSPYNEQFF. This chain uses TRBV7-2 with TRBJ2-1, with D possibly TRBD1 on 6 matching bases. The V end lost 5 bases, the J end lost 2 bases, and 13 bases lay between the germline ends. CDR3 length: 15 amino acids. Germline loops: CDR1 SGHTA, CDR2 FQGNSA.

This chain uses TRBV12-3 or TRBV12-4 with TRBJ2-5, with a tentative D call TRBD2 (5 bases). The CDR3 extends over 14 amino acids. Trimming removed 6 bases at V and 4 bases at J, with 15 bases between. This CDR3 reads CASRAASRGETQYF. The CDR3 region has the DNA TGTGCCAGCAGAGCTGCGTCTCGGGGAGAGACCCAGTACTTC.

This clonotype was seen only a few times. The chain carries TRBV5-6 and TRBJ2-1, with D perhaps assigned TRBD1 or TRBD2 (5 bases each). Trimming shortened V by 4 bases and J by 5 bases, and 16 bases separated the two germline ends. Germline values: CDR1 SGHDT, CDR2 YYEEEE. This CDR3 is 15 amino acids long. The CDR3 DNA follows: TGTGCCAGCAGCCCGGAATTGAGGGGAGACAATGAGCAGTTCTTC. This codes for CASSPELRGDNEQFF.

This clonotype was observed at least ten times. The rearrangement links TRBV29-1 to TRBJ2-3; D is possibly TRBD1 or TRBD2 (6 bases each). The germline gives CDR1 SQVTM, CDR2 ANQGSEA. The CDR3 length is 19 residues. Trimming left V 3 bases short and J 2 bases short, with 27 bases between. The CDR3 loop reads CSVDPEGNRAKIHTDTQYF. The CDR3 DNA is TGCAGCGTTGATCCGGAGGGAAACAGGGCAAAGATCCACACAGATACGCAGTATTTT.

The V gene is TRBV12-3 or TRBV12-4, the J gene TRBJ1-4; 7 bases are a match to TRBD1. V gave up 4 bases and J gave up 7 bases; unmatched junction bases: 3. This CDR3 region has 13 residues. The CDR3 spells CASSSGGVEKLFF. The CDR3 coding sequence is TGTGCCAGCAGTTCAGGGGGTGTTGAAAAACTGTTTTTT.

There are many counts of this clonotype. The chain joins TRBV29-1 to TRBJ2-1; possible D gene TRBD2, 5 bases. CDR1 and CDR2 from the germline V gene are SQVTM and ANQGSEA. This CDR3 has 14 residues. V was shortened by 7 bases and J by 0 bases, with 13 bases between the two germline ends. CDR3 bases: TGCAGCGCCGAGAGAGGGAGCTCCTACAATGAGCAGTTCTTC. Translating it yields CSAERGSSYNEQFF.

The genes are TRBV6-1 and TRBJ2-1, with 9 bases that match TRBD2. CDR1 is MNHNS and CDR2 is SASEGT in the germline V gene. The ends lost 6 bases at V and 5 bases at J; junction bases unmatched: 2. This CDR3 comprises 13 residues. The CDR3 spells CASRLAGNNEQFF. Here the CDR3 DNA reads TGTGCCAGCAGACTAGCGGGTAACAATGAGCAGTTCTTC.

For this clonotype: A much bigger clone sits one base away, suggesting this may be a read error. V gene TRBV28 combines with J gene TRBJ2-2; a possible D gene is TRBD1 (6 bases). This CDR3 has 15 amino acids. The V gene lost 3 bases and the J gene lost 3 bases, with 11 bases spanning the gap. The V gene's germline CDR1 is MDHEN and CDR2 SYDVKM. In DNA, the CDR3 is TGTGCCAGCAGTTTTCCAGGGGTTGACACCGGGGAGCTGTTTTTT. This codes for CASSFPGVDTGELFF.

The gene calls are TRBV5-1 and TRBJ2-2; TRBD2 agrees at 8 bases. The germline gives CDR1 SGHRS, CDR2 YFSETQ. There are 16 residues in the CDR3. Germline trimming cut 0 bases from V and 5 bases from J; bases unmatched to any gene: 6. Written as DNA, the CDR3 is TGCGCCAGCAGCTTGGGCGCGGGAGGCGGAACCGGGGAGCTGTTTTTT. It yields the protein CASSLGAGGGTGELFF. Full variable domain (rest looked up from reference TRBV5-1 and TRBJ2-2): KAGVTQTPRYLIKTRGQQVTLSCSPISGHRSVSWYQQTPGQGLQFLFEYFSETQRNKGNFPGRFSGRQFSNSRSEMNVSTLELGDSALYLCASSLGAGGGTGELFFGEGSRLTVL.

This clonotype was observed at least ten times. CDR3 DNA: TGTGCCAGCAGCTTAGGGCGGGACGGCGACTATGGCTACACCTTC. It translates to CASSLGRDGDYGYTF. This chain joins TRBV7-8 and TRBJ1-2; a possible D gene is TRBD1 (5 bases). Trimming removed 1 base from V and 3 bases from J, with 12 bases in between. The CDR3 is 15 amino acids. Germline V CDR1 and CDR2: SGHVS, FQNEAQ.

In this sample, this clonotype turned up a few times. The genes are TRBV6-5 and TRBJ2-7; D remains ambiguous. The CDR3 consists of 14 residues. The ends were cut back, 0 bases at V and 5 bases at J, with 11 bases in the middle. Per the germline V gene, CDR1 is MNHEY and CDR2 is SVGAGI. The CDR3 reads CASSYSSSPDEQYF. CDR3 coding DNA: TGTGCCAGCAGTTACTCTAGTTCCCCGGACGAGCAGTACTTC.

This clonotype was observed many times. This chain connects TRBV28 to TRBJ1-1; D might be TRBD1 (6 bases). CDR3 length: 13 residues. V was shortened by 4 bases and J by 5 bases, with 11 bases between the two germline ends. From germline, CDR1 is MDHEN and CDR2 SYDVKM. CDR3: CASSSQGWTEAFF. For the CDR3, the DNA is TGTGCCAGCAGTTCACAGGGATGGACTGAAGCTTTCTTT.

Regarding this clonotype: The junction departs from germline at one end; a sequencing error may be responsible. This chain uses TRBV29-1 with TRBJ2-1; D is undetermined. Germline V gene data show CDR1 as SQVTM and CDR2 as ANQGSEA. The CDR3 runs 8 residues. The CDR3 sequence is CSVEESFF. The CDR3 DNA sequence: TGCAGCGTCGAAGAGTCGTTCTTC.